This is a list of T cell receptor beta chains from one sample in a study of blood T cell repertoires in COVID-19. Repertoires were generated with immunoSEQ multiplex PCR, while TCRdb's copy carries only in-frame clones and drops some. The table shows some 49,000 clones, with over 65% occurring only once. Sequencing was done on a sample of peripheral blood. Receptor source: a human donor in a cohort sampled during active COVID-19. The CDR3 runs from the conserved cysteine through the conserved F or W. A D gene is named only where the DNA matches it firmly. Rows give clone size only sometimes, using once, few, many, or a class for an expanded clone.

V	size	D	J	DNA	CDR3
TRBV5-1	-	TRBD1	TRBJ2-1	TGCGCCAGCAGCTTGGGACCGGGACAGGGAAACAATGAGCAGTTCTTC	CASSLGPGQGNNEQFF
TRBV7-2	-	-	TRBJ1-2	TGTGCCAGCTTACCAGGGGCAGGGGTCTATGGCTACACCTTC	CASLPGAGVYGYTF
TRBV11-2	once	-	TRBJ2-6	TGTGCCAGCAGCCCAGGGTACACCGGGGCCAACGTCCTGACTTTC	CASSPGYTGANVLTF
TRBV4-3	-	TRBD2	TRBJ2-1	TGCGCCAGCAGCCAAGACTCTCTAGGGCGGGGGGGCTATGAGCAGTTCTTC	CASSQDSLGRGGYEQFF
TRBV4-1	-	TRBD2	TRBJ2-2	TGCGCCAGCAGCCCCTCCACTCTTAGCGGGGTCAACACCGGGGAGCTGTTTTTT	CASSPSTLSGVNTGELFF
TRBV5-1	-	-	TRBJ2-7	TGCGCCAGCAGCCCGGACACGGGGGGCCTCGAGCAGTACTTC	CASSPDTGGLEQYF
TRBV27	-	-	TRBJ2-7	TGTGCCAGCGGGGGCCACGAGCAGTACTTC	CASGGHEQYF
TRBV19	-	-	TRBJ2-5	TGTGCCAGTAGTATCCTTGGTGGGGCGGGGATCGCCCAAGAGACCCAGTACTTC	CASSILGGAGIAQETQYF
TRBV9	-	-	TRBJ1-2	TGTGCCAGCAGCGCCCTAGGGGGGGACGGGGACTATGGCTACACCTTC	CASSALGGDGDYGYTF
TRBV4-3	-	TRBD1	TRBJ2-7	TGCGCCAGCAGCCAAACCCGGGACAGGGGAACCTACGAGCAGTACTTC	CASSQTRDRGTYEQYF
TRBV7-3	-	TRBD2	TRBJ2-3	TGTGCCAGCAGCTTAAGGGGGCCGACTAGCGGGATCACAGATACGCAGTATTTT	CASSLRGPTSGITDTQYF
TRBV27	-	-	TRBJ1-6	TGTGCCAGCAGTTTATCTGGAGGACGGTCCTATAATTCACCCCTCCACTTT	CASSLSGGRSYNSPLHF
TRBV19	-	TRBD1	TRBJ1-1	TGTGCCAGTAGTATGACAGGGGGATACACTGAAGCTTTCTTT	CASSMTGGYTEAFF
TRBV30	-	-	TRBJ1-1	TGTGCCTGTCAGGGGTGGGGGAACACTGAAGCTTTCTTT	CACQGWGNTEAFF
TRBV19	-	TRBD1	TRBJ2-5	TGTGCCAGTAGCCCTGCCCGACAGGGTGAGGAGACCCAGTACTTC	CASSPARQGEETQYF
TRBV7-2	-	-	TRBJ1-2	TGTGCCAGCAGCTTGGTGACAACGAACTATGGCTACACCTTC	CASSLVTTNYGYTF
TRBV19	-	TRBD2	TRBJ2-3	TGTGCCAGTAGTATCGAGCGGGGGGGCTCAGATACGCAGTATTTT	CASSIERGGSDTQYF
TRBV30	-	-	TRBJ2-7	TGTGCCTGGGCGCCTTCCGCAGGGTACTACGAGCAGTACTTC	CAWAPSAGYYEQYF
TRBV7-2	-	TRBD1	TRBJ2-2	TGTGCCAGCAGCTCATACGTAAGAAGACAGGGGGCCGGGGAGCTGTTTTTT	CASSSYVRRQGAGELFF
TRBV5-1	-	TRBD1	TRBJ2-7	TGCGCCAGCAGCTTGGCACCCTACACAGGGGGCGAGCAGTACTTC	CASSLAPYTGGEQYF
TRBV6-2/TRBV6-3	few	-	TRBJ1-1	TGTGCCAGCAGTTACCGACAGCACACTGAAGCTTTCTTT	CASSYRQHTEAFF
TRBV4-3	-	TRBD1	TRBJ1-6	TGCGCCAGCAGCCAAGATCTGGCAGGGGGCAATAATTCACCCCTCCACTTT	CASSQDLAGGNNSPLHF
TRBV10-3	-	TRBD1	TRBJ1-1	TGTGCCGCCCGTCCCGACAGGGCCACTGAAGCTTTCTTT	CAARPDRATEAFF
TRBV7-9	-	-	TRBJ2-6	TGTGCCAGCAGCCTCCGGGTGCGGGAACCTGGGGCCAACGTCCTGACTTTC	CASSLRVREPGANVLTF
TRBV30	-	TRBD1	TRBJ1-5	TGTGCCTGGAGTACGGACAGGGTAGGGCAGCCCCAGCATTTT	CAWSTDRVGQPQHF
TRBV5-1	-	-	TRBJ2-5	TGCGCCAGCAGCTTGGCAATGCAAGAGACCCAGTACTTC	CASSLAMQETQYF